This note documents a single T cell receptor (beta chain) sequence. The source of the sample is a study of control samples from healthy donors and cancer patients. The data were produced by immunoSEQ multiplex PCR, yet TCRdb's version contains in-frame clones alone and is incomplete. The sample contains 90,000 to 100,000 clones, about 85% of which appear only once. The CDR3 sequence is 15 residues long. With 6 bases clipped from V and 3 bases from J, the junction kept 9 bases outside the gene matches. Germline CDR1 is LNHNV and CDR2 is YYDKDF (reference sequence). The chain links TRBV15 to TRBJ2-7; 9 bases map to TRBD1. The receptor's source is a woman between 70 and 85 years old in good health. The sample was blood. For the CDR3, the DNA is TGTGCCACCAGTAAGGAGACAGGGGGAGGCTACGAGCAGTACTTC. Amino acid sequence: CATSKETGGGYEQYF.